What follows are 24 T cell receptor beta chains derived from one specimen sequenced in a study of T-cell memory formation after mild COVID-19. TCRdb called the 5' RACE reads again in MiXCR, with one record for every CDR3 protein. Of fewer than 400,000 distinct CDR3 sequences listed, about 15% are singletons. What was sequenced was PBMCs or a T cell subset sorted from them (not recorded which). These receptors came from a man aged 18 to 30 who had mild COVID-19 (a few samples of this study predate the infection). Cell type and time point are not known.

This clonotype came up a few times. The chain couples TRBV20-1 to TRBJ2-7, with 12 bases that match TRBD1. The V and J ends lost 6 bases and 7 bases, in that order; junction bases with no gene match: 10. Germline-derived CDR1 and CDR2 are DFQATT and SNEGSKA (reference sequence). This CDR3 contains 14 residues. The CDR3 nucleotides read TGCAGTGCGCGTCCCGGGACAGGGGGCCGAGAGCAGTACTTC. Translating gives CSARPGTGGREQYF.

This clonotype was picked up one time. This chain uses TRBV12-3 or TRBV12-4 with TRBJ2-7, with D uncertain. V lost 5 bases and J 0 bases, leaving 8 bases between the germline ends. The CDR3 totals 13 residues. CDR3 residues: CASSGPTSYEQYV. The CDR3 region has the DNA TGTGCCAGCAGTGGGCCGACCTCCTACGAGCAGTACGTC.

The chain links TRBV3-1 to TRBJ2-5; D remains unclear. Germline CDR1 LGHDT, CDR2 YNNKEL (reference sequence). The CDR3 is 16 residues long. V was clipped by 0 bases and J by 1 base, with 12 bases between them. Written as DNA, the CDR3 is TGTGCCAGCAGCCAAGATCTTTCTCCTCGCCAAGAGACCCAGTACTTC. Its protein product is CASSQDLSPRQETQYF.

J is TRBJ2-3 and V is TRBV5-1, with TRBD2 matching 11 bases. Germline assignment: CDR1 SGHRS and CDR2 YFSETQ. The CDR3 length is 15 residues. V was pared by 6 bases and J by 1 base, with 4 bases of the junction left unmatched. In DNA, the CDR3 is TGCGCCAGCAAGGAGACTAGCGGGGGCACAGATACGCAGTATTTT. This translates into CASKETSGGTDTQYF.

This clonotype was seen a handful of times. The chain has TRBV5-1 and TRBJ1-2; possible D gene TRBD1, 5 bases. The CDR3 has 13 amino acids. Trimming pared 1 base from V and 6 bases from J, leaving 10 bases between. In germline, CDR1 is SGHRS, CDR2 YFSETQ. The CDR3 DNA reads TGCGCCAGCAGCTTGTTCCAGGGTGATGGCTACACCTTC. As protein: CASSLFQGDGYTF. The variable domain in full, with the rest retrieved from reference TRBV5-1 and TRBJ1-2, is KAGVTQTPRYLIKTRGQQVTLSCSPISGHRSVSWYQQTPGQGLQFLFEYFSETQRNKGNFPGRFSGRQFSNSRSEMNVSTLELGDSALYLCASSLFQGDGYTFGSGTRLTVV.

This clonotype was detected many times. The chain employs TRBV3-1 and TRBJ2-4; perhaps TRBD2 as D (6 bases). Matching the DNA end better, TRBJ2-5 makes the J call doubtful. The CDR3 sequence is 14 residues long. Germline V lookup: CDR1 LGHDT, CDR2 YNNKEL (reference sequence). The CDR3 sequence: CASSQDWSGVTQYF. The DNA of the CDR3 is TGTGCCAGCAGCCAAGATTGGTCGGGGGTGACCCAGTACTTC.

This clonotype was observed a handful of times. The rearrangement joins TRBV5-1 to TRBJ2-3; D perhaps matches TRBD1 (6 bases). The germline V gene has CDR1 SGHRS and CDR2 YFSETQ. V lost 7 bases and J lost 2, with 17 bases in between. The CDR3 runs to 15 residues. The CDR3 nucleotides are TGCGCCAGCGACCCCGGGACACCTTTCACAGATACGCAGTATTTT. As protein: CASDPGTPFTDTQYF.

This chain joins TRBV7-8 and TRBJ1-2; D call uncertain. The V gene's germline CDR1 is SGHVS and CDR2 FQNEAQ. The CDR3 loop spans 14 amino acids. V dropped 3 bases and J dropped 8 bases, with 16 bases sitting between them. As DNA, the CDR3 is TGTGCCAGCAGCTTGGTGCGGAGTTCCTCGGGCTACACCTTC. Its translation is CASSLVRSSSGYTF. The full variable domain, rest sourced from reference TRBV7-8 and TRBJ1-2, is GAGVSQSPRYKVAKRGQDVALRCDPISGHVSLFWYQQALGQGPEFLTYFQNEAQLDKSGLPSDRFFAERPEGSVSTLKIQRTQQEDSAVYLCASSLVRSSSGYTFGSGTRLTVV.

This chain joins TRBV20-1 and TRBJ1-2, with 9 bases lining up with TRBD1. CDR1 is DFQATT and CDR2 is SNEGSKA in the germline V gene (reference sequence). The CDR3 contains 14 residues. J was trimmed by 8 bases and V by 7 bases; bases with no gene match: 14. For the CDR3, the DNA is TGCAGTGTTGAGGGACAGGGTGCCTCTAAAGGCTACACCTTC. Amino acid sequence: CSVEGQGASKGYTF.

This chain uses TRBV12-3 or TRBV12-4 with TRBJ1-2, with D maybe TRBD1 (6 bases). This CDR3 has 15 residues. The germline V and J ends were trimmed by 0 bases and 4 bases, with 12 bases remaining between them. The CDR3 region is CASSLAAGAGYGYTF. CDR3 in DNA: TGTGCCAGCAGTTTAGCAGCGGGGGCAGGCTATGGCTACACCTTC.

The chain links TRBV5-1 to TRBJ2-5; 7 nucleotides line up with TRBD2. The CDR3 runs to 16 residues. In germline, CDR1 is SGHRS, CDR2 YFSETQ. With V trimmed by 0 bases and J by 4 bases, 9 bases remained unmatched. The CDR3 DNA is TGCGCCAGCAGCTTGGCCGCTAGACTAGCAGGAGAGACCCAGTACTTC. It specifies CASSLAARLAGETQYF.

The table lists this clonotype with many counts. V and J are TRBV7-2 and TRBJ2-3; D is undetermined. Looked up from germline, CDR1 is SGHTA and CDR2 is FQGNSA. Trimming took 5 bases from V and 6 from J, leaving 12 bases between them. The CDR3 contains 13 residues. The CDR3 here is CASSRTHRDTQYF. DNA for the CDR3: TGTGCCAGCAGCCGCACCCACCGGGATACGCAGTATTTT.

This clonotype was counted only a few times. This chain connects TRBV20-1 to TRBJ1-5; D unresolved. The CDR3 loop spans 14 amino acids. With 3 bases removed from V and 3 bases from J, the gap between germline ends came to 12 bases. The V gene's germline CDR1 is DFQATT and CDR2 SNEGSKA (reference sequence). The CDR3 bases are TGCAGTGCTAGCGTCCTGGAGCTCAATCAGCCCCAGCATTTT. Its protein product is CSASVLELNQPQHF.

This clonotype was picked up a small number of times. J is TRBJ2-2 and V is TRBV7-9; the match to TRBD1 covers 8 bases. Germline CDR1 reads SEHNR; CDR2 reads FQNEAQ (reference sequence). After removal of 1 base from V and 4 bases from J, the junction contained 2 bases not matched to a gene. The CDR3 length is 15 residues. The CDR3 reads CASSLVGTGTGELFF. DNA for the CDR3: TGTGCCAGCAGCTTAGTAGGGACAGGCACCGGGGAGCTGTTTTTT.

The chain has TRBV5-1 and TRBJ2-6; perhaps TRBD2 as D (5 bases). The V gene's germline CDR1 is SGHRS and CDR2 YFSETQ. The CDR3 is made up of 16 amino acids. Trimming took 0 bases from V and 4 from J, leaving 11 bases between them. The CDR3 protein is CASSLEAVSGANVLTF. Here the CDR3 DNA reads TGCGCCAGCAGCTTGGAAGCGGTCTCCGGGGCCAACGTCCTGACTTTC.

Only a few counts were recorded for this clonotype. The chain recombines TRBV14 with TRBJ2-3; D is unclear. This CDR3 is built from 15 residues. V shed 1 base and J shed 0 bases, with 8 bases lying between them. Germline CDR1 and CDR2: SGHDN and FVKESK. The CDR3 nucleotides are TGTGCCAGCAGCCAAGTCGGTTCTAGCACAGATACGCAGTATTTT. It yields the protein CASSQVGSSTDTQYF.

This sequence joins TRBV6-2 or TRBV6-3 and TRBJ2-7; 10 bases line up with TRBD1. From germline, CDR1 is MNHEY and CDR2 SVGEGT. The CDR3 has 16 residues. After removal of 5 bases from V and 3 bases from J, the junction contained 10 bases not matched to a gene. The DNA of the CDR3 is TGTGCCAGCAGTCCTTACGACAGGGGGCTTTTCTACGAGCAGTACTTC. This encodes CASSPYDRGLFYEQYF.

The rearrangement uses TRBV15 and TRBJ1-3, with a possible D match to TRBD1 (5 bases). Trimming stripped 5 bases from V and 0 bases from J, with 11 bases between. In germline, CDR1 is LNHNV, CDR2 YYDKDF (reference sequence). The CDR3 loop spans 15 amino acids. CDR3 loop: CATSVDRSSGNTIYF. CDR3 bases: TGTGCCACCAGCGTCGACAGAAGCTCTGGAAACACCATATATTTT.

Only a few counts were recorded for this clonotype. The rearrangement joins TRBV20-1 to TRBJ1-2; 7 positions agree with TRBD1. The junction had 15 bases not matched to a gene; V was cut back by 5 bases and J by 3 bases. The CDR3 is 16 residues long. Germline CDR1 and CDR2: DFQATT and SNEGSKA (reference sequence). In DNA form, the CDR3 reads TGCAGTGCTTTTCAAACACAATACGGGACAGACTATGGCTACACCTTC. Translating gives CSAFQTQYGTDYGYTF.

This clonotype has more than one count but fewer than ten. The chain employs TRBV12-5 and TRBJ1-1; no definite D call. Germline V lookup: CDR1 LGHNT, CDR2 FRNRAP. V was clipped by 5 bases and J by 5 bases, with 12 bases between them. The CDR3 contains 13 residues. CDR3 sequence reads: CASGNHQGTEAFF. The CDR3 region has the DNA TGTGCTAGTGGTAATCACCAAGGAACTGAAGCTTTCTTT.

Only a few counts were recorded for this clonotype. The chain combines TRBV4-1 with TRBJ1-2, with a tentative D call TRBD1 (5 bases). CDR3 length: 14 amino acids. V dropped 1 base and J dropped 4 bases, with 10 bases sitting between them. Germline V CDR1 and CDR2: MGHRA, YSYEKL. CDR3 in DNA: TGCGCCAGCAGCCAAGCTGGGGGAGTCTATGGCTACACCTTC. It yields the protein CASSQAGGVYGYTF.

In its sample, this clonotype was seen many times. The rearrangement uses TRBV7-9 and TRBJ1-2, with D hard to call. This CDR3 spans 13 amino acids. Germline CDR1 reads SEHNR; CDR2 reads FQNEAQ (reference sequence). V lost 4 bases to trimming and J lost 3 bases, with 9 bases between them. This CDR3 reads CASSSAGYYGYTF. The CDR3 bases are TGTGCCAGCAGCTCCGCAGGCTACTATGGCTACACCTTC. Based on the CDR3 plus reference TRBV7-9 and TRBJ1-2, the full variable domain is DTGVSQNPRHKITKRGQNVTFRCDPISEHNRLYWYRQTLGQGPEFLTYFQNEAQLEKSRLLSDRFSAERPKGSFSTLEIQRTEQGDSAMYLCASSSAGYYGYTFGSGTRLTVV.

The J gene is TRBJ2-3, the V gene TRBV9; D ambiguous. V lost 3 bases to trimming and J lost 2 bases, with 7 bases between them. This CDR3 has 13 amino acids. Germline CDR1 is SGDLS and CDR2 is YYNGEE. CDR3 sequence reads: CASSDGHTDTQYF. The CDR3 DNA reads TGTGCCAGCAGCGATGGGCACACAGATACGCAGTATTTT.

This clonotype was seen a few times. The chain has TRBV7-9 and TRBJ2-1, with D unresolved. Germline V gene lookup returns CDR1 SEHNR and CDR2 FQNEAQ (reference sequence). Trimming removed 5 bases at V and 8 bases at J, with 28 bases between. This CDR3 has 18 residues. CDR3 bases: TGTGCCAGCAGCCGCCCGCGCCCTAGAGAAGTGGGCGGCGATGAGCAGTTCTTC. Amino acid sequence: CASSRPRPREVGGDEQFF.